This T cell receptor beta chain was captured by sequencing in a study of spatial heterogeneity in lung cancer. Time point indicated: sample taken at primary tumor resection. The input material, whole RNA from tumor, nontumor lung or frozen PBMC, was sequenced unsorted. Untreated early-stage non-small cell lung cancer patients, roughly 75 in total, were the donors. Germline V gene sequence: CDR1 SGHRS, CDR2 YFSETQ. This CDR3 contains 15 residues. Each CDR3 protein gets one entry after TCRdb re-called the 5' RACE reads with MiXCR. This sample has some 83,000 distinct CDR3 sequences, with about 20% found just once. Notes on this clonotype: Sequence at one end of the junction differs from germline and may be a read error.

The TCR originated in a male donor with early-stage non-small cell lung cancer. This rearrangement joins TRBV5-1 to TRBJ2-3; TRBD2 might be the D (5 bases). This specimen was PBMCs, taken at surgery. Here the CDR3 DNA reads TGCACCAGCAGCTTGGCCATCGGACTTACAGATACGCAGTATTTT. Amino acids: CTSSLAIGLTDTQYF.